The present T cell receptor beta chain was sequenced within a study of graft-versus-host responses after intestinal transplantation. About the study: Transplants were multivisceral, liver-intestinal, or isolated intestinal.

TCRdb's copy holds only in-frame clones and misses some; the assay was immunoSEQ multiplex PCR. The sample has 60,000 to 90,000 clones, about 90% seen once. General study results and limits: GvH clones were identified in recipient marrow, with some first appearing in ileum or blood.

A remark on this clone: The target antigen is unknown.

This CDR3 has 14 amino acids. The germline gives CDR1 SGHNT, CDR2 YYREEE (reference sequence). Trimming took off 4 bases at V and 4 bases at J, with 14 bases between the two ends. The TCR was taken from a human donor who received an intestinal transplant. This chain joins TRBV5-4 and TRBJ1-2; D call uncertain. This specimen consisted of unstimulated CD8+ T cells sorted from spleen or lymph node cells, obtained before intestinal transplant. CDR3 region: CASSPGGVLYGYTF. The CDR3 nucleotides are TGTGCCAGCAGCCCGGGCGGGGTACTCTATGGCTACACCTTC.